A single T cell receptor beta chain is shown here with its context. Its antigen is not identified. This sample is drawn from a study of T cell responses to AZD1222 COVID-19 vaccine. Whole-study context: Recipients boosted at about 4 weeks or about 12 weeks are pooled. Study outcomes and limitations: Regions 160-218 and 743-854 held dominance among vaccine-associated CD4 TCRs, which spanned spike. All repertoire sampling was performed exclusively after the peak T cell response. In a largely white British group with more females than males, clonal diversity was possibly underestimated.

Sequencing was performed with immunoSEQ multiplex PCR; in TCRdb, only in-frame clones are kept and a portion is missing. The profile shows some 120,000 clones, roughly 91% of them singletons. V was shortened by 8 bases and J by 0 bases, with 11 bases between the two germline ends. This CDR3 comprises 14 residues. Looked up from germline, CDR1 is WSHSY and CDR2 is SAAADI. The material sequenced was peripheral blood, taken on day 0 of AZD1222 vaccination. The receptor's source is an adult in good health. The V gene is TRBV10-2, the J gene TRBJ1-5; D not resolved. The CDR3 protein is CASEREYSNQPQHF. Here the CDR3 DNA reads TGCGCCAGCGAGAGGGAATATAGCAATCAGCCCCAGCATTTT.